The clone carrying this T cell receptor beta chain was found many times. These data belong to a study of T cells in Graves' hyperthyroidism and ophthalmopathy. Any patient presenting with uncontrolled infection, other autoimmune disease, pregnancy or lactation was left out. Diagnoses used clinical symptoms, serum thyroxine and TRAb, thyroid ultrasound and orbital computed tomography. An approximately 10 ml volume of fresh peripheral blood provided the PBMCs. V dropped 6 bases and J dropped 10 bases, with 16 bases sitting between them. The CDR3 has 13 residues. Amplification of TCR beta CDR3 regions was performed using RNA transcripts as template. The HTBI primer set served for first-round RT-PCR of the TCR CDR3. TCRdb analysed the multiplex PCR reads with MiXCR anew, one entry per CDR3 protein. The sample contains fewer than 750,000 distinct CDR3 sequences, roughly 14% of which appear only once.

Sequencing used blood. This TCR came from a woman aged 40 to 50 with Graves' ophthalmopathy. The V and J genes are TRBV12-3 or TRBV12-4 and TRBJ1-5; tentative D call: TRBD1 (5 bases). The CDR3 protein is CASRQETDEPQHF. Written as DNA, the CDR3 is TGTGCCAGCAGACAAGAGACAGACGAACCCCAGCATTTT.